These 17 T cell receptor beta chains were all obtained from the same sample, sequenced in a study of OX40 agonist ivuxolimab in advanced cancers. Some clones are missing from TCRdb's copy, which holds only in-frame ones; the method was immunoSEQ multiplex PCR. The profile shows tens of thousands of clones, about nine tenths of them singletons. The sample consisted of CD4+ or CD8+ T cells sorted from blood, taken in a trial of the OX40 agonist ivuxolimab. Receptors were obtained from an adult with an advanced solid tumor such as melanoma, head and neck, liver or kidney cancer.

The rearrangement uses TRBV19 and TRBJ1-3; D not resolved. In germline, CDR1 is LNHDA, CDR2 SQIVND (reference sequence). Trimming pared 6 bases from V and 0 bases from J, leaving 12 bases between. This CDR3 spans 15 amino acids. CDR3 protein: CASRMTASSGNTIYF. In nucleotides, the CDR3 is TGTGCCAGTAGAATGACTGCTAGCTCTGGAAACACCATATATTTT. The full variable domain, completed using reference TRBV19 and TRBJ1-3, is DGGITQSPKYLFRKEGQNVTLSCEQNLNHDAMYWYRQDPGQGLRLIYYSQIVNDFQKGDIAEGYSVSREKKESFPLTVTSAQKNPTAFYLCASRMTASSGNTIYFGEGSWLTVV.

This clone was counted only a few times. The CDR3 here is CASSLEGKQGYTF. CDR3 coding DNA: TGTGCCAGCAGCTTAGAAGGGAAACAGGGCTACACCTTC. The chain combines TRBV7-9 with TRBJ1-2; the D is unclear. Trimming took 1 base from V and 8 from J, leaving 11 bases between them. CDR1 is SEHNR, CDR2 FQNEAQ, per germline (reference sequence). This CDR3 has 13 amino acids.

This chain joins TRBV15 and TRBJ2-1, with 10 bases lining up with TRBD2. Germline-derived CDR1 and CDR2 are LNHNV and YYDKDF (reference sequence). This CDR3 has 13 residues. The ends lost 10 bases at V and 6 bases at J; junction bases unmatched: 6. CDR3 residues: CASQAGGRNEQFF. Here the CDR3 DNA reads TGTGCCAGCCAAGCGGGAGGGCGCAATGAGCAGTTCTTC.

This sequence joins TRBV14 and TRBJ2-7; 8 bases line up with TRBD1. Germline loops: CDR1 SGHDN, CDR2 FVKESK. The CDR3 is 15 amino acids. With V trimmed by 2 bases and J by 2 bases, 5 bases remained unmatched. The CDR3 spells CASSQIGTGTYEQYF. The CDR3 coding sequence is TGTGCCAGCAGCCAAATTGGGACAGGCACCTACGAGCAGTACTTC.

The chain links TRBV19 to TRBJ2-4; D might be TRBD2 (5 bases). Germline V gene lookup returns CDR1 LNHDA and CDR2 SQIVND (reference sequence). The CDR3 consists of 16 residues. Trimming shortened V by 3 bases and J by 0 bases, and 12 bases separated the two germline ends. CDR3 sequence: CASSMAGVIAKNIQYF. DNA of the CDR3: TGTGCCAGTAGTATGGCCGGGGTGATAGCCAAAAACATTCAGTACTTC. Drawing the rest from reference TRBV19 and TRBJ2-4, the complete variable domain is DGGITQSPKYLFRKEGQNVTLSCEQNLNHDAMYWYRQDPGQGLRLIYYSQIVNDFQKGDIAEGYSVSREKKESFPLTVTSAQKNPTAFYLCASSMAGVIAKNIQYFGAGTRLSVL.

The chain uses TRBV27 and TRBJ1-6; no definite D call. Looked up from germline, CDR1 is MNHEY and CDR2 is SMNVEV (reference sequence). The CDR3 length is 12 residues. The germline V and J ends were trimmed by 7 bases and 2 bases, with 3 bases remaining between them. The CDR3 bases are TGTGCCAGCAATACCTATAATTCACCCCTCCACTTT. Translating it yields CASNTYNSPLHF.

The CDR3 nucleotides are TGTGCCAGTAGTAGGGGGACTCATACTGAAGCTTTCTTT. Translating it yields CASSRGTHTEAFF. V is TRBV19 and J is TRBJ1-1; possible D gene TRBD1, 5 bases. Trimming shortened V by 4 bases and J by 5 bases, and 11 bases separated the two germline ends. Germline CDR1 reads LNHDA; CDR2 reads SQIVND (reference sequence). CDR3 length: 13 residues.

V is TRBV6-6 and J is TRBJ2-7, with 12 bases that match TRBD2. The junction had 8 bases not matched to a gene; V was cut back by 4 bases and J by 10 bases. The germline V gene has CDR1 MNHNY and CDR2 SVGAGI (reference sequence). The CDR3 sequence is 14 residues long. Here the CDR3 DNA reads TGTGCCAGCAGTTTCGGGACTAGCGGGTCCCTTCAGTACTTC. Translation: CASSFGTSGSLQYF.

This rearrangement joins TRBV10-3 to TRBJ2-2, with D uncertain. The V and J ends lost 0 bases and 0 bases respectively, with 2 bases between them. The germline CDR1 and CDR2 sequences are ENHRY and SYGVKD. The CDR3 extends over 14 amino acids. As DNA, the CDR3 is TGTGCCATCAGTGAGTCTGCGAACACCGGGGAGCTGTTTTTT. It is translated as CAISESANTGELFF.

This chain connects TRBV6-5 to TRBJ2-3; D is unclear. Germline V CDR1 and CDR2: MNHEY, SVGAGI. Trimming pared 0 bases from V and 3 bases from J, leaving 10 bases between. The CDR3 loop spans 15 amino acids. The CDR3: CASSYSNRRTDTQYF. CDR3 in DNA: TGTGCCAGCAGTTACTCGAATCGTCGAACAGATACGCAGTATTTT.

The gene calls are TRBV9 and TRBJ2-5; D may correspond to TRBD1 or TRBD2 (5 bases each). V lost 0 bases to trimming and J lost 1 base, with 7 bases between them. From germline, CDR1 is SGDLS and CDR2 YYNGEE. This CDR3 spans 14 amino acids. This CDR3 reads CASSVGGGQETQYF. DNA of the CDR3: TGTGCCAGCAGCGTAGGTGGGGGCCAAGAGACCCAGTACTTC. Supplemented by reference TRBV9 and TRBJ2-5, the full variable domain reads DSGVTQTPKHLITATGQRVTLRCSPRSGDLSVYWYQQSLDQGLQFLIQYYNGEERAKGNILERFSAQQFPDLHSELNLSSLELGDSALYFCASSVGGGQETQYFGPGTRLLVL.

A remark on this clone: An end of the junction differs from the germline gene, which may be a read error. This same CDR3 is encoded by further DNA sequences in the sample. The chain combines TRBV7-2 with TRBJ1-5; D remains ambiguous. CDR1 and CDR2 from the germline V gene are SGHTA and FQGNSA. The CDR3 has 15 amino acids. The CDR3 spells CASSQSGGPSSAQHF. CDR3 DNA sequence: TGCGCCAGCAGCCAAAGCGGAGGCCCTTCGTCGGCCCAGCATTTT. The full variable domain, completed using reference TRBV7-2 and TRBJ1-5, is GAGVSQSPSNKVTEKGKDVELRCDPISGHTALYWYRQSLGQGLEFLIYFQGNSAPDKSGLPSDRFSAERTGGSVSTLTIQRTQQEDSAVYLCASSQSGGPSSAQHFGDGTRLSIL.

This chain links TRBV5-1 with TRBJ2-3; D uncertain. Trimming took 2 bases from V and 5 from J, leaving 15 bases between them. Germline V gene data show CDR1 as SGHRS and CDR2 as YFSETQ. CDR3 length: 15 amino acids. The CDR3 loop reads CASSLGLGRQDTQYF. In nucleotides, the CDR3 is TGCGCCAGCAGCTTAGGGCTCGGCCGCCAAGATACGCAGTATTTT.

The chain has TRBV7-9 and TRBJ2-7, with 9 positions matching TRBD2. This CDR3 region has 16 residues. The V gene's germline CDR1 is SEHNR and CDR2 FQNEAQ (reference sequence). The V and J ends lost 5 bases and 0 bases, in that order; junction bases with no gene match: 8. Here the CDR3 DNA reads TGTGCCAGCAGCCTCCTAGCGGGACTACCCTCCTACGAGCAGTACTTC. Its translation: CASSLLAGLPSYEQYF.

CDR3 coding DNA: TGTGCCAGCAGCGTAGGCACCGGGCAGGGGAGTAGAGATACGCAGTATTTT. This gives the protein CASSVGTGQGSRDTQYF. The chain combines TRBV9 with TRBJ2-3, with D perhaps matching TRBD1 (6 bases). CDR1 is SGDLS, CDR2 YYNGEE, per germline. V lost 0 bases to trimming and J lost 5 bases, with 19 bases between them. The CDR3 runs to 17 residues.

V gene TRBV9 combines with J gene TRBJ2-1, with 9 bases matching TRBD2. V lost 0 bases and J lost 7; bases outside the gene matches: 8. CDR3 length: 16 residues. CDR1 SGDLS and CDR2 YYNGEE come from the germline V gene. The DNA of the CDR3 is TGTGCCAGCAGCGTAGGGTGGGGCGGGAGGGCAAATGAGCAGTTCTTC. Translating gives CASSVGWGGRANEQFF.

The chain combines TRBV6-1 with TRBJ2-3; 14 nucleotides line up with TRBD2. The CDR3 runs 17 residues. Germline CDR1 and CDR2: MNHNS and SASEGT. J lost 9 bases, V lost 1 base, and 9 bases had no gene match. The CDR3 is CASSEEGTSGSRRTQYF. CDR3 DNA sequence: TGTGCCAGCAGTGAAGAGGGGACTAGCGGGAGTAGGAGGACGCAGTATTTT.